These 31 T cell receptor beta chains were sequenced from one sample in a study of neurological immune-mediated disorders. Each CDR3 protein gets one entry after TCRdb re-called the 5' RACE reads with MiXCR. The repertoire has some 33,000 distinct CDR3 sequences, 1.5% of them found once; the top ten carry roughly 8.7%. The sequenced material came from PBMCs. The source is a woman younger than 45 with multiple sclerosis.

Many counts were recorded for this clonotype. The chain recombines TRBV20-1 with TRBJ2-2; D is uncertain. CDR1 and CDR2 (germline): DFQATT, SNEGSKA (reference sequence). V was shortened by 3 bases and J by 0 bases, with 5 bases between the two germline ends. The CDR3 is 13 amino acids. CDR3: CSASFANTGELFF. In DNA, the CDR3 is TGCAGTGCTAGTTTCGCGAACACCGGGGAGCTGTTTTTT.

In its sample, this clonotype was seen many times. The V call is TRBV9, the J call TRBJ2-4; 7 positions agree with TRBD1. Germline assignment: CDR1 SGDLS and CDR2 YYNGEE. This CDR3 region has 18 residues. Germline trimming cut 4 bases from V and 0 bases from J; bases unmatched to any gene: 13. CDR3 residues: CASSPRQGQRVAKNIQYF. CDR3 DNA: TGTGCCAGCAGCCCCCGACAGGGTCAGAGGGTAGCCAAAAACATTCAGTACTTC.

This clonotype came up many times. The V call is TRBV28, the J call TRBJ2-3, with 9 bases matching TRBD2. Germline V gene sequence: CDR1 MDHEN, CDR2 SYDVKM. The CDR3 consists of 17 residues. The V gene end was trimmed by 8 bases and the J gene end by 0 bases; junction bases not matched to a gene: 12. The CDR3 spells CASLTSGPTTSTDTQYF. CDR3 nucleotides: TGTGCCAGCCTGACTAGCGGACCTACAACTAGCACAGATACGCAGTATTTT.

Many counts were recorded for this clonotype. This chain connects TRBV20-1 to TRBJ1-1; TRBD1 aligns across 8 bases. V shed 7 bases and J 4 bases; nucleotides not matched to a gene: 8. There are 13 residues in the CDR3. CDR1 and CDR2 from the germline V gene are DFQATT and SNEGSKA (reference sequence). In nucleotides, the CDR3 is TGCAGTGTTATCGGGACAGGCGTCACTGAAGCTTTCTTT. It specifies CSVIGTGVTEAFF.

This clonotype was recorded at least ten times. This chain uses TRBV20-1 with TRBJ2-7; D remains unclear. This CDR3 has 10 residues. Trimming left V 6 bases short and J 6 bases short, with 9 bases between. Per the germline V gene, CDR1 is DFQATT and CDR2 is SNEGSKA (reference sequence). The CDR3, as DNA: TGCAGTGCCCCCCCGGGCGAGCAGTACTTC. Amino acids: CSAPPGEQYF.

This clonotype was counted ten times or more. This chain uses TRBV4-2 with TRBJ2-2; tentatively, D is TRBD2 (7 bases). V was shortened by 1 base and J by 4 bases, with 13 bases between the two germline ends. The length of the CDR3 is 16 residues. Germline V CDR1 and CDR2: LGHNA, YNFKEQ. Here the CDR3 DNA reads TGTGCCAGCAGCCAAGGGGGGGGCCCGGGCACCGGGGAGCTGTTTTTT. Translating gives CASSQGGGPGTGELFF.

This clonotype has a count of ten or more. The rearrangement links TRBV20-1 to TRBJ1-1; TRBD1 is a possible D gene (6 bases). The CDR3 has 16 residues. Germline CDR1 and CDR2: DFQATT and SNEGSKA (reference sequence). V lost 0 bases and J lost 5, with 19 bases in between. For the CDR3, the DNA is TGCAGTGCTAGAGATCTGGGCAGGGGCTCTGGAACTGAAGCTTTCTTT. Translation gives CSARDLGRGSGTEAFF.

This clonotype has a count of ten or more. The genes are TRBV12-3 or TRBV12-4 and TRBJ1-1; no firm D call. CDR3 length equals 11 residues. V was trimmed by 3 bases and J by 4 bases, leaving 3 bases between them. CDR3 protein: CASSLSTEAFF. In DNA, the CDR3 is TGTGCCAGCAGTTTGAGCACTGAAGCTTTCTTT.

Ten or more counts support this clonotype. The V call is TRBV11-2, the J call TRBJ1-2; D might be TRBD1 (5 bases). CDR3 size: 13 residues. Germline V gives CDR1 SGHAT, CDR2 FQNNGV. V was cut by 1 base and J by 7 bases, with 10 bases left in between. CDR3 in amino acids: CASSLGAGTGYTF. The DNA of the CDR3 is TGTGCCAGCAGCTTAGGAGCAGGGACTGGCTACACCTTC.

This clonotype has a handful of counts. One junction end does not reproduce the germline sequence, and a read error may be involved. V gene TRBV7-2 combines with J gene TRBJ2-1, with D possibly TRBD1 on 6 matching bases. CDR1 is SGHTA, CDR2 FQGNSA, per germline. The CDR3 runs to 16 residues. This chain's CDR3 is CASSLFGGPAYNAQFF. CDR3 coding DNA: TGTGCCAGCAGCTTATTTGGGGGCCCCGCCTACAATGCGCAGTTCTTC.

This clonotype has ten or more counts. V gene TRBV24-1 combines with J gene TRBJ2-7, with a tentative D call TRBD2 (6 bases). V was pared by 10 bases and J by 6 bases, with 18 bases between. Germline V gene lookup returns CDR1 KGHDR and CDR2 SFDVKD. The CDR3 totals 13 residues. This CDR3 reads CATLSGLNLEQYF. CDR3 coding DNA: TGTGCCACTCTCTCGGGACTTAACCTCGAGCAGTACTTC.

This clonotype was picked up many times. The chain recombines TRBV21-1 with TRBJ1-1. TRBV21-1 is an annotated pseudogene. The CDR3 spans 19 residues. The CDR3 DNA sequence: TGTGCCAGCAGCAAAGAACCAGGGCAGGAGGAAGGACACTTCACTGAAGCTTTCTTT. Its translation is CASSKEPGQEEGHFTEAFF.

This clonotype was found many times. The rearrangement links TRBV12-3 or TRBV12-4 to TRBJ2-7; no clear D. The CDR3 contains 14 residues. Trimming removed 5 bases at V and 2 bases at J, with 13 bases between. The DNA for the CDR3 is TGTGCCAGCAGTCCAAGGTCCGGCACCTACGAGCAGTACTTC. As protein: CASSPRSGTYEQYF.

This clonotype occurred many times. The rearrangement links TRBV29-1 to TRBJ2-1; the match to TRBD2 covers 10 bases. Germline CDR1 is SQVTM and CDR2 is ANQGSEA. The CDR3 runs to 14 residues. V lost 3 bases to trimming and J lost 8 bases; unmatched junction nucleotides: 7. CDR3 in amino acids: CSVEILAGDDEQFF. CDR3 nucleotides: TGCAGCGTTGAGATCCTAGCGGGGGACGATGAGCAGTTCTTC.

Ten or more counts support this clonotype. The chain employs TRBV5-6 and TRBJ2-3, with 9 nucleotides matching TRBD1. The V gene's germline CDR1 is SGHDT and CDR2 YYEEEE. The CDR3 consists of 15 residues. The V gene end was trimmed by 2 bases and the J gene end by 3 bases; junction bases not matched to a gene: 4. In nucleotides, the CDR3 is TGTGCCAGCAGCTTACAGGGGGCTCCGACAGATACGCAGTATTTT. This sequence encodes CASSLQGAPTDTQYF. The full variable domain, with the rest looked up from reference TRBV5-6 and TRBJ2-3, is DAGVTQSPTHLIKTRGQQVTLRCSPKSGHDTVSWYQQALGQGPQFIFQYYEEEERQRGNFPDRFSGHQFPNYSSELNVNALLLGDSALYLCASSLQGAPTDTQYFGPGTRLTVL.

This clonotype was detected many times. In DNA form, the CDR3 reads TGCGCCAGCAGCCCCTACAGACAGGGGAGCTCCTACAATGAGCAGTTCTTC. Protein: CASSPYRQGSSYNEQFF. The chain employs TRBV5-1 and TRBJ2-1; 8 nucleotides agree with TRBD1. Unmatched junction bases numbered 9, after V lost 4 bases and J lost 0 bases. The CDR3 runs 17 residues. CDR1 is SGHRS and CDR2 is YFSETQ in the germline V gene.

The rearrangement uses TRBV5-1 and TRBJ2-3, with unresolved D. The germline V and J ends were trimmed by 0 bases and 4 bases, with 12 bases remaining between them. The germline V gene encodes CDR1 SGHRS and CDR2 YFSETQ. CDR3 length: 15 amino acids. For the CDR3, the DNA is TGCGCCAGCAGCTTGGAAGGGTTTTTCGCAGATACGCAGTATTTT. Translation: CASSLEGFFADTQYF.

This clonotype was found a few times. V usage is TRBV6-5 and J usage is TRBJ2-1, with 12 bases that match TRBD2. This CDR3 spans 15 amino acids. CDR1 is MNHEY, CDR2 SVGAGI, per germline. Losses at the gene ends were 5 bases for V and 7 bases for J; bases not matched to a gene: 6. The CDR3 nucleotides read TGTGCCAGCAGTGGCTGGACTAGCGGGGCAAATGAGCAGTTCTTC. Encoded protein: CASSGWTSGANEQFF.

This clonotype was counted ten times or more. This sequence joins TRBV18 and TRBJ1-2; the D gene is possibly TRBD1 (6 bases). Trimming left V 4 bases short and J 2 bases short, with 14 bases between. The CDR3 loop spans 15 amino acids. Germline V gene sequence: CDR1 KGHSH, CDR2 LQKENI. CDR3 DNA: TGTGCCAGCTCACGGATCCGGGACACCAACTATGGCTACACCTTC. Protein sequence: CASSRIRDTNYGYTF. Filled out from reference TRBV18 and TRBJ1-2, the complete variable domain reads NAGVMQNPRHLVRRRGQEARLRCSPMKGHSHVYWYRQLPEEGLKFMVYLQKENIIDESGMPKERFSAEFPKEGPSILRIQQVVRGDSAAYFCASSRIRDTNYGYTFGSGTRLTVV.

This clonotype was counted ten times or more. The CDR3 bases are TGTGCCATCAGTGAGAGACACGAGCAGTACTTC. It codes for CAISERHEQYF. This sequence joins TRBV10-3 and TRBJ2-7, with no clear D. Germline CDR1 is ENHRY and CDR2 is SYGVKD. Trimming removed 2 bases from V and 5 bases from J, with 4 bases in between. This CDR3 is built from 11 residues.

The sample holds many counts of this clonotype. The chain employs TRBV7-3 and TRBJ2-3; D gene uncertain. V was pared by 0 bases and J by 5 bases, with 9 bases between. The CDR3 is 14 residues long. Per the germline V gene, CDR1 is SGHTA and CDR2 is FQGTGA. The DNA of the CDR3 is TGTGCCAGCAGCTTAACCCCCCTGGGAGATACGCAGTATTTT. Translation: CASSLTPLGDTQYF.

The genes are TRBV27 and TRBJ2-1; unclear D gene. Trimming took off 4 bases at V and 6 bases at J, with 7 bases between the two ends. The germline V gene encodes CDR1 MNHEY and CDR2 SMNVEV (reference sequence). This CDR3 is 12 amino acids long. CDR3 amino acids: CASSSLSNEQFF. CDR3 nucleotides: TGTGCCAGCAGTTCCCTTTCCAATGAGCAGTTCTTC.

This clonotype was detected ten times or more. J is TRBJ2-2 and V is TRBV27; D ambiguous. Trimming pared 5 bases from V and 1 base from J, leaving 5 bases between. The CDR3 length is 13 residues. From germline, CDR1 is MNHEY and CDR2 SMNVEV (reference sequence). CDR3 DNA sequence: TGTGCCAGCAGTACGGTGAACACCGGGGAGCTGTTTTTT. Protein: CASSTVNTGELFF.

There are many counts of this clonotype. The gene calls are TRBV5-1 and TRBJ1-2; D unclear. There are 14 residues in the CDR3. Germline-derived CDR1 and CDR2 are SGHRS and YFSETQ. V was clipped by 5 bases and J by 4 bases, with 15 bases between them. The CDR3, as DNA: TGCGCCAGCAGGTCAAATCGGGCCTTCTATGGCTACACCTTC. Translation gives CASRSNRAFYGYTF.

This clonotype has at least ten counts. The CDR3 region has the DNA TGTGCCAGCAGCCTTTCACCCCGGCGGGGGGCAAATGAGCAGTTCTTC. Translating it yields CASSLSPRRGANEQFF. The rearrangement links TRBV3-1 to TRBJ2-1, with TRBD2 matching 8 bases. The junction had 12 bases not matched to a gene; V was cut back by 4 bases and J by 7 bases. Germline V gene data show CDR1 as LGHDT and CDR2 as YNNKEL (reference sequence). CDR3 size: 16 residues.

The table lists this clonotype with many counts. V usage is TRBV5-1 and J usage is TRBJ1-1; D is undetermined. Germline V gives CDR1 SGHRS, CDR2 YFSETQ. V was trimmed by 0 bases and J by 3 bases, leaving 3 bases between them. The CDR3 has 12 amino acids. The CDR3 reads CASSLGDTEAFF. CDR3 nucleotides: TGCGCCAGCAGCTTGGGTGACACTGAAGCTTTCTTT.

This clonotype has at least ten counts. The V gene is TRBV20-1, the J gene TRBJ1-1, with a weak D call TRBD1 (6 bases). Germline V gene lookup returns CDR1 DFQATT and CDR2 SNEGSKA (reference sequence). V was pared by 4 bases and J by 1 base, with 10 bases between. The length of the CDR3 is 13 residues. The CDR3 here is CSANSGQNTEAFF. CDR3 nucleotides: TGCAGTGCTAATTCGGGACAGAACACTGAAGCTTTCTTT.

Many counts were recorded for this clonotype. This rearrangement joins TRBV10-3 to TRBJ2-7; 7 bases align to TRBD1. This CDR3 spans 15 amino acids. V lost 6 bases and J lost 4; bases outside the gene matches: 12. Germline V gene lookup returns CDR1 ENHRY and CDR2 SYGVKD. DNA of the CDR3: TGTGCCATCAGGGAGGACAGGCTTACCGTTTACGAGCAGTACTTC. Its protein is CAIREDRLTVYEQYF.

This clonotype was seen many times. The chain links TRBV5-1 to TRBJ2-1; D gene ambiguous. V was clipped by 3 bases and J by 6 bases, with 4 bases between them. Germline V gene data show CDR1 as SGHRS and CDR2 as YFSETQ. This CDR3 is built from 11 residues. The CDR3 spells CASSSSNEQFF. CDR3 coding DNA: TGCGCCAGCAGCTCTTCCAATGAGCAGTTCTTC.

The table lists this clonotype with many counts. CDR3: CASSHRQGWTDTQYF. The CDR3 DNA is TGTGCCAGCAGTCATAGACAGGGGTGGACAGATACGCAGTATTTT. This chain links TRBV7-6 with TRBJ2-3; 8 positions agree with TRBD1. The CDR3 loop spans 15 amino acids. V shed 6 bases and J 3 bases; nucleotides not matched to a gene: 8. The germline gives CDR1 SGHVS, CDR2 FNYEAQ.

This chain connects TRBV29-1 to TRBJ1-1, with a tentative D call TRBD1 (6 bases). Trimming pared 3 bases from V and 8 bases from J, leaving 13 bases between. The CDR3 is made up of 12 amino acids. CDR1 and CDR2 from the germline V gene are SQVTM and ANQGSEA. The CDR3 region is CSVEGANVEAFF. CDR3 coding DNA: TGCAGCGTTGAGGGGGCAAACGTGGAAGCTTTCTTT.